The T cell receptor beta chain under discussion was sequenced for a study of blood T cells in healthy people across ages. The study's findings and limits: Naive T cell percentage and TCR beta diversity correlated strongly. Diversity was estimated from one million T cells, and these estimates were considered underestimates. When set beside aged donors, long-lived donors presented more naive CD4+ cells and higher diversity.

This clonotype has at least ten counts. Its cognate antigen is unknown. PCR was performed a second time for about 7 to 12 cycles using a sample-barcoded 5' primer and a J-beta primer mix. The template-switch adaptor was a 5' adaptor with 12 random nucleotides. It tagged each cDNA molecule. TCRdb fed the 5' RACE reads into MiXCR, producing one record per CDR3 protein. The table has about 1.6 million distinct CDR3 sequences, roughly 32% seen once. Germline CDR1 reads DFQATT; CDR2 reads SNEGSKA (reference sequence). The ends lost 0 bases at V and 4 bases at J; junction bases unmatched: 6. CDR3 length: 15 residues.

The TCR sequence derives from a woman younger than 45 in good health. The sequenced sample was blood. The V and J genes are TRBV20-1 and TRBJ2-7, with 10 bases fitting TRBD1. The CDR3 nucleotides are TGCAGTGCTAGAGATGGGACAGGGGTAGGGTACGAGCAGTACTTC. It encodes CSARDGTGVGYEQYF.